This TCR beta chain was obtained from a study of T cells in Graves' hyperthyroidism and ophthalmopathy. Points from the study as a whole: Most thyroid clonotypes expanded above 0.001 appeared in blood too.

The V gene end was trimmed by 8 bases and the J gene end by 12 bases; junction bases not matched to a gene: 15. The germline V gene has CDR1 SEHNR and CDR2 FQNEAQ (reference sequence). The length of the CDR3 is 14 residues. Researchers took RNA transcripts and amplified the TCR beta CDR3 regions from them. A set of HTBI primers served as the primers for a first-round RT-PCR of the TCR CDR3. TCRdb passed the multiplex PCR reads through MiXCR, listing each CDR3 protein once. The profile shows around 600,000 distinct CDR3 sequences, 12% to 15% of them singletons. In its sample, this clonotype was seen many times. Its target is not known. Clinical symptoms, serum thyroxine and TRAb, thyroid ultrasound and orbital computed tomography together formed the diagnostic basis. About 10 ml fresh peripheral blood yielded the PBMCs.

The clonotype was recovered from a woman aged 18-35 years with Graves' ophthalmopathy. The chain combines TRBV7-9 with TRBJ2-1; TRBD2 agrees at 8 bases. Sequencing was done on a sample of blood. CDR3: CASLVWREEMLQFF. Written as DNA, the CDR3 is TGTGCCAGCTTAGTCTGGCGGGAGGAGATGTTGCAGTTCTTC.